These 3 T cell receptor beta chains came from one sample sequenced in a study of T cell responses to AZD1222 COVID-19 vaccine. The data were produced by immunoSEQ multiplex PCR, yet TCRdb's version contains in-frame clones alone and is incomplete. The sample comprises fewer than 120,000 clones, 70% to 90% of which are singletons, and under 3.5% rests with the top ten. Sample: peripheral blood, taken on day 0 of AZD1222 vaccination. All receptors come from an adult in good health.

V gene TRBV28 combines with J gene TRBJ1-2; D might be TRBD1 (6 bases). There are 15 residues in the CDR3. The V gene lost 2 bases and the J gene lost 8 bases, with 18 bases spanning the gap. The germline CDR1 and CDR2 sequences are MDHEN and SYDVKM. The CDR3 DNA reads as TGTGCCAGCAGTTTACCGGGGGCGCTGTTTCTGGGCTACACCTTC. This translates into CASSLPGALFLGYTF.

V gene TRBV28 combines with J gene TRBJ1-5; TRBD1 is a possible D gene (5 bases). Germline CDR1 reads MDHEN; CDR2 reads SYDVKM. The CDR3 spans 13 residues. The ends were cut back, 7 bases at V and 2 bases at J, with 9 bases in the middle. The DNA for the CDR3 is TGTGCCAGCACCGGGACGGGCAATCAGCCCCAGCATTTT. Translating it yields CASTGTGNQPQHF.

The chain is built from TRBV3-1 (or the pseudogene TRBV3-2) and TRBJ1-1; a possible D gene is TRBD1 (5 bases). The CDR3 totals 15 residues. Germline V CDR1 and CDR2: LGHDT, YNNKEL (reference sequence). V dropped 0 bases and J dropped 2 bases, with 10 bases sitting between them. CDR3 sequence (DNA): TGTGCCAGCAGCCAAGATGGGGGAACAAACACTGAAGCTTTCTTT. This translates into CASSQDGGTNTEAFF.